This is a list of T cell receptor beta chains from one sample in a study of blood T cells in healthy people across ages. TCRdb independently ran MiXCR on the 5' RACE reads; one entry per CDR3 protein. The repertoire holds 1.5 million to 2 million distinct CDR3 sequences, with less than 50% as singletons. Sequencing was done on a sample of blood. The receptor set was obtained from a middle-aged woman in good health. CDR3s include the opening cysteine and the closing phenylalanine or tryptophan. The order of the fields is clone size, V gene, D gene, J gene, CDR3 protein, CDR3 DNA. The D gene is left open where the match is weak. Clone size appears in some rows only: once, few, many, or a class for an expanded clone.

once	TRBV15	-	TRBJ2-3	CATSRDRRADTQYF	TGTGCCACCAGCAGAGATAGACGGGCAGATACGCAGTATTTT
-	TRBV7-9	-	TRBJ2-4	CASSLVTAAKNIQYF	TGTGCCAGCAGCTTAGTGACTGCCGCCAAAAACATTCAGTACTTC
few	TRBV28	-	TRBJ1-4	CASSFEDTTNEKLFF	TGTGCCAGCAGTTTCGAGGACACAACTAATGAAAAACTGTTTTTT
-	TRBV10-1	TRBD2	TRBJ2-1	CASSGPRTRGETQFF	TGCGCCAGCAGTGGGCCTAGGACTAGAGGAGAGACCCAGTTCTTC
-	TRBV6-5	-	TRBJ1-4	CASSPRALIGKLFF	TGTGCCAGCAGCCCCAGGGCACTAATCGGAAAACTGTTTTTT
few	TRBV4-3	-	TRBJ2-1	CASSPDRDRYNEQFF	TGCGCCAGCAGCCCAGACCGGGATCGCTACAATGAGCAGTTCTTC
few	TRBV5-1	TRBD1	TRBJ2-1	CASSLGTGGVSSYNEQFF	TGCGCCAGCAGCTTGGGGACAGGGGGCGTAAGCTCCTACAATGAGCAGTTCTTC
many	TRBV5-1	-	TRBJ2-1	CASSLSDNEQFF	TGTGCCAGCAGTTTGTCTGACAATGAGCAGTTCTTC
-	TRBV6-2/TRBV6-3	TRBD1	TRBJ2-3	CASKRGQASTDTQYF	TGTGCCAGCAAACGTGGACAGGCGAGCACAGATACGCAGTATTTT
-	TRBV7-2	-	TRBJ1-2	CASRGQQGHQFYGYTF	TGTGCCAGCAGAGGACAACAGGGACATCAATTTTATGGCTACACCTTC
-	TRBV20-1	-	TRBJ2-6	CSARGRAGANVLTF	TGCAGTGCTAGAGGCAGGGCTGGGGCCAACGTCCTGACTTTC
few	TRBV20-1	TRBD2	TRBJ2-7	CSAREPTSGHYEQYF	TGCAGTGCTAGAGAACCGACTAGCGGGCACTACGAGCAGTACTTC
-	TRBV24-1	TRBD1	TRBJ1-4	CATSDYAGTGDEKLFF	TGTGCCACCAGTGATTACGCCGGGACAGGGGATGAAAAACTGTTTTTT
-	TRBV6-5	-	TRBJ2-6	CASSTGHTGSNVLTF	TGTGCCAGCAGCACAGGACATACTGGGTCCAACGTCCTGACTTTC
once	TRBV25-1	-	TRBJ1-2	CANSESPYYGYTF	TGTGCCAACAGTGAATCCCCGTACTATGGCTACACCTTC
-	TRBV14	-	TRBJ2-1	CASSKWERNEQFF	TGTGCCAGCAGCAAGTGGGAGCGTAATGAGCAGTTCTTC
-	TRBV20-1	-	TRBJ2-3	CSASQVDTQYF	TGCAGTGCTAGCCAGGTCGATACGCAGTATTTT
-	TRBV4-1	TRBD1	TRBJ1-2	CASSQDRGLYYTF	TGCGCCAGCAGCCAAGACAGGGGGTTGTACTACACCTTC
once	TRBV7-2	TRBD2	TRBJ2-1	CASSLAHTLAGGPNEQFF	TGTGCCAGCAGCTTAGCCCATACGCTAGCGGGGGGGCCAAATGAGCAGTTCTTC
few	TRBV2	TRBD1	TRBJ2-7	CASLNGTGGEYF	TGTGCCAGCCTCAATGGGACAGGGGGCGAGTACTTC
few	TRBV12-3/TRBV12-4	-	TRBJ2-5	CASSLSRETNLQETQYF	TGTGCCAGCAGTTTGTCCAGGGAAACCAACCTACAAGAGACCCAGTACTTC
-	TRBV4-3	TRBD2	TRBJ2-1	CASSQRVGGAGGYNEQFF	TGCGCCAGCAGCCAACGAGTGGGCGGAGCGGGGGGCTACAATGAGCAGTTCTTC
-	TRBV11-2	TRBD2	TRBJ2-1	CASSSGTSGNIYNEQFF	TGTGCCAGCAGCTCCGGGACTAGCGGTAACATCTACAATGAGCAGTTCTTC
-	TRBV5-1	-	TRBJ2-5	CASSSMGDQETQYF	TGCGCCAGCAGCTCGATGGGAGACCAAGAGACCCAGTACTTC
-	TRBV5-4	-	TRBJ2-5	CASSRWTLLETQYF	TGTGCCAGCAGCCGATGGACCTTATTGGAGACCCAGTACTTC
-	TRBV29-1	TRBD1	TRBJ1-2	CSVVGDRELYGYTF	TGCAGCGTTGTTGGGGACAGGGAACTCTATGGCTACACCTTC
-	TRBV28	-	TRBJ1-6	CASTAGRATNSPLHF	TGTGCCAGCACCGCAGGGAGGGCCACCAATTCACCCCTCCACTTT
-	TRBV6-5	-	TRBJ1-6	CASSQQENSPLHF	TGTGCCAGCAGCCAACAGGAAAATTCACCCCTCCACTTT
-	TRBV20-1	-	TRBJ2-1	CSVEDLGSYNEQFF	TGCAGTGTCGAAGATCTGGGGTCGTACAATGAGCAGTTCTTC
-	TRBV29-1	-	TRBJ2-5	CSPVGRDEAQYF	TGCAGCCCTGTGGGCAGGGACGAGGCCCAGTACTTC
-	TRBV28	-	TRBJ1-6	CASLGHLRNSPLHF	TGTGCCAGCCTGGGACACCTTAGGAATTCACCCCTCCACTTT
-	TRBV24-1	TRBD1	TRBJ2-5	CATSESGTGLQWEQYF	TGTGCCACCAGTGAATCCGGGACAGGGCTACAATGGGAGCAGTACTTC
-	TRBV6-1	-	TRBJ2-7	CASSETGLNEQYF	TGTGCCAGCAGTGAAACAGGGCTTAATGAGCAGTACTTC
once	TRBV5-1	-	TRBJ1-2	CASSIEPGRRTYGYTF	TGCGCCAGCAGCATAGAACCGGGACGGAGGACCTATGGCTACACCTTC
-	TRBV28	-	TRBJ2-5	CASSSAPAGGTQYF	TGTGCCAGCAGTTCCGCCCCCGCTGGAGGGACCCAGTACTTC
-	TRBV7-2	TRBD1	TRBJ1-5	CASSPSGQGAGSRIQPQHF	TGTGCCAGCAGTCCGAGTGGGCAGGGGGCTGGAAGTAGGATTCAGCCCCAGCATTTT
-	TRBV6-2/TRBV6-3	TRBD2	TRBJ2-7	CASSPSGEWSQYF	TGTGCCAGCAGCCCTAGCGGGGAGTGGTCCCAGTACTTC
-	TRBV6-5	-	TRBJ1-1	CASSYGDLNTEAFF	TGTGCCAGCAGTTACGGGGACCTTAACACTGAAGCTTTCTTT
few	TRBV9	-	TRBJ1-4	CASSGTGSGTNEKLFF	TGTGCCAGCAGCGGGACGGGGTCGGGAACTAATGAAAAACTGTTTTTT
-	TRBV29-1	-	TRBJ2-1	CSVEDSAGNPYNEQFF	TGCAGCGTTGAAGATTCGGCAGGGAACCCCTACAATGAGCAGTTCTTC
-	TRBV6-1	-	TRBJ2-4	CASTHSGQGGQYF	TGTGCCAGCACCCACTCAGGACAGGGAGGGCAGTACTTC
-	TRBV20-1	-	TRBJ2-7	CSAPPRATGSYEQYF	TGCAGTGCCCCCCCCCGGGCTACCGGCTCCTACGAGCAGTACTTC
once	TRBV5-1	-	TRBJ1-4	CASSLESLGHSNEKLFF	TGCGCCAGCAGCTTGGAGAGCCTCGGGCACAGTAATGAAAAACTGTTTTTT
-	TRBV2	-	TRBJ2-7	CASSGGLQYF	TGTGCCAGCAGTGGGGGGTTGCAGTACTTC
-	TRBV20-1	-	TRBJ2-4	CSARDYGRPEGDIQYF	TGCAGTGCTAGAGATTACGGACGGCCGGAGGGTGACATTCAGTACTTC
few	TRBV4-3	TRBD1	TRBJ2-7	CASSQGAGGTYEQYF	TGCGCCAGCAGCCAAGGCGCAGGGGGAACCTACGAGCAGTACTTC
many	TRBV4-2	-	TRBJ1-2	CASSQEDRDYGYTF	TGTGCCAGCAGCCAAGAGGACCGAGACTATGGCTACACCTTC